Detailed here is one T cell receptor (beta chain). Its cognate antigen is unknown. This entry is derived from a study of T cell responses to AZD1222 COVID-19 vaccine. Study in general: Second-dose intervals near 4 or 12 weeks were combined. Study results and caveats: Spike-specific TCR breadth and depth both grew after two AZD1222 doses. Seropositivity was recorded at baseline in only 6 or 7 AZD1222 recipients.

Data came from immunoSEQ multiplex PCR; TCRdb stores just in-frame clones and leaves some out. The sample carries about 140,000 clones, 92% recorded once. This specimen was peripheral blood, taken on day 0 of AZD1222 vaccination. This clonotype originated in an adult in good health.

The CDR3: CASATQGAGEKLFF. The CDR3 coding sequence is TGCGCCAGCGCTACCCAGGGGGCAGGTGAAAAACTGTTTTTT. V usage is TRBV5-1 and J usage is TRBJ1-4; 8 positions agree with TRBD1. The germline CDR1 and CDR2 sequences are SGHRS and YFSETQ. The CDR3 covers 14 residues. The junction had 9 bases not matched to a gene; V was cut back by 7 bases and J by 7 bases.